Below are 4 T cell receptor beta chains sequenced from a single sample in a study of human thymus T cells. Thymic material originated from resections removed in the course of corrective heart surgery. The protocol was immunoSEQ multiplex PCR, while the TCRdb copy is restricted to in-frame clones and leaves out a portion. The table records tens of thousands of clones, roughly 95% of them present only once. The sequencing sample was made of thymus tissue. These receptor sequences come from a girl less than two years old with a congenital heart defect but otherwise immunologically healthy.

The chain links TRBV6-1 to TRBJ2-7, with TRBD1 identical over 8 bases. This CDR3 spans 15 amino acids. Looked up from germline, CDR1 is MNHNS and CDR2 is SASEGT. The V gene end was trimmed by 2 bases and the J gene end by 0 bases; junction bases not matched to a gene: 3. This CDR3 reads CASSEWDRFSYEQYF. CDR3 DNA: TGTGCCAGCAGTGAATGGGACAGGTTCTCCTACGAGCAGTACTTC.

The chain uses TRBV5-5 and TRBJ1-4; D remains unclear. CDR1 and CDR2 (germline): SGHKS, YYEKEE (reference sequence). Between the trimmed V and J ends, which lost 4 bases and 8 bases, there was a span of 15 bases. This CDR3 spans 14 amino acids. CDR3 loop: CASSTDLGREKLFF. The CDR3 DNA reads TGTGCCAGCAGCACGGACCTAGGCCGGGAAAAACTGTTTTTT.

This clone was observed a single time. This rearrangement joins TRBV28 to TRBJ1-3; the D gene is possibly TRBD1 (6 bases). Germline V gives CDR1 MDHEN, CDR2 SYDVKM. V was shortened by 6 bases and J by 0 bases, with 12 bases between the two germline ends. This CDR3 has 15 amino acids. Here the CDR3 DNA reads TGTGCCAGCAGATTGAACAGGGTCTCTGGAAACACCATATATTTT. Protein sequence: CASRLNRVSGNTIYF.

V is TRBV6-5 and J is TRBJ2-1; tentative D call: TRBD1 (6 bases). Germline CDR1 reads MNHEY; CDR2 reads SVGAGI. The V gene lost 0 bases and the J gene lost 6 bases, with 12 bases spanning the gap. The length of the CDR3 is 15 residues. DNA for the CDR3: TGTGCCAGCAGTTACTCGAAAAGGGGGAGCAATGAGCAGTTCTTC. Translation: CASSYSKRGSNEQFF.